A single sample gave rise to the 3 T cell receptor beta chains below, sequenced in a study of shared clonotypes between healthy human individuals. The assay was immunoSEQ multiplex PCR, and TCRdb's table has in-frame clones only and misses some. Of about 2.4 million clones listed, 93% are singletons. Sequencing used naive CD4+ T cells from PBMCs. Subset given: CD45RA+ positively selected. These receptors all stem from a man aged 18 to 29 in good health. Some clones in this sample may be carry-over from other donors' samples.

V gene TRBV4-1 combines with J gene TRBJ1-4; D is unclear. Germline V gene sequence: CDR1 MGHRA, CDR2 YSYEKL. This CDR3 comprises 15 residues. Trimming left V 4 bases short and J 3 bases short, with 12 bases between. The CDR3 bases are TGCGCCAGCAGCCGGCTCGGGATCCCTAATGAAAAACTGTTTTTT. This translates into CASSRLGIPNEKLFF.

The CDR3 sequence: CASLTGGSNQPQHF. The CDR3 nucleotides are TGTGCCTCCCTGACAGGGGGAAGCAATCAGCCCCAGCATTTT. This chain uses TRBV6-1 with TRBJ1-5; 9 bases agree with TRBD1. J lost 1 base, V lost 11 bases, and 6 bases had no gene match. The CDR3 sequence is 14 residues long. Germline values: CDR1 MNHNS, CDR2 SASEGT.

This clone was seen a single time. The sample contains more than one DNA sequence encoding this CDR3. This chain connects TRBV7-8 to TRBJ2-3; D unclear. The germline gives CDR1 SGHVS, CDR2 FQNEAQ. The V end lost 3 bases, the J end lost 6 bases, and 4 bases lay between the germline ends. The length of the CDR3 is 11 residues. For the CDR3, the DNA is TGTGCCAGCAGCTTGTCCGATACGCAGTATTTT. Protein: CASSLSDTQYF.